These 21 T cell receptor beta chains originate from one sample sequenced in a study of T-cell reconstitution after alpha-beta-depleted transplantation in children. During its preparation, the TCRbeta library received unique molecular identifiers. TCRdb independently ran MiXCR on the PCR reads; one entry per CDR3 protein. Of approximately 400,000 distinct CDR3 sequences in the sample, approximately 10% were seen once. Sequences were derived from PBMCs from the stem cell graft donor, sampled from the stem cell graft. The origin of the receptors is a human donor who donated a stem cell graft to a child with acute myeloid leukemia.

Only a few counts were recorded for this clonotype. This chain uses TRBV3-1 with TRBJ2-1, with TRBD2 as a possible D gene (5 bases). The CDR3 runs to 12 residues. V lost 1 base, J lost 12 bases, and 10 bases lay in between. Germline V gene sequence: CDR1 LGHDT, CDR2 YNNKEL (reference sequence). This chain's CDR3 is CASSQGGLGQFF. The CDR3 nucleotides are TGTGCCAGCAGCCAAGGAGGGCTAGGGCAGTTCTTC.

CDR3 amino acids: CASGETHSYEQYF. In DNA, the CDR3 is TGTGCCAGCGGAGAGACACACTCCTACGAGCAGTACTTC. The chain links TRBV12-3 or TRBV12-4 to TRBJ2-7; D gene unclear. The V and J ends lost 8 bases and 0 bases respectively, with 11 bases between them. This CDR3 region has 13 residues.

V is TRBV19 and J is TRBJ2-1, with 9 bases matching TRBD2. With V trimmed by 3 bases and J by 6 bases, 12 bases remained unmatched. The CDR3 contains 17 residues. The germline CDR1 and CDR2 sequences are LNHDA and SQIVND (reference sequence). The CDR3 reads CASSIKGLATKPNEQFF. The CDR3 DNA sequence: TGTGCCAGTAGTATCAAGGGACTAGCAACAAAACCCAATGAGCAGTTCTTC.

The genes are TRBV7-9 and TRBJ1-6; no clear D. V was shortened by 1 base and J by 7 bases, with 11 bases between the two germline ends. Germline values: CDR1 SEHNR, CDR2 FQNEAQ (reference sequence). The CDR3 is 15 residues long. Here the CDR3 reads CASSLEAVENSPLHF. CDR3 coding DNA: TGTGCCAGCAGCTTAGAGGCGGTGGAGAATTCACCCCTCCACTTT.

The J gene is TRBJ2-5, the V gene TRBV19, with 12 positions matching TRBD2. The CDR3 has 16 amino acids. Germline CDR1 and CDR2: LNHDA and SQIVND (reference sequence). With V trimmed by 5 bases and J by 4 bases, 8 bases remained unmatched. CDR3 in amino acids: CASSSRLAGESETQYF. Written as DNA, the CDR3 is TGTGCCAGTAGTTCGAGACTAGCGGGGGAATCAGAGACCCAGTACTTC.

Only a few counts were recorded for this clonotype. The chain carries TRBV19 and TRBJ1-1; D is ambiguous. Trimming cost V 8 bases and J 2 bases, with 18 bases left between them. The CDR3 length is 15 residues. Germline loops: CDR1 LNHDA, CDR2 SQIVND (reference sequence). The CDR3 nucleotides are TGTGCCAGTCGTGGCAGATCCTCTCCCAACACTGAAGCTTTCTTT. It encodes CASRGRSSPNTEAFF.

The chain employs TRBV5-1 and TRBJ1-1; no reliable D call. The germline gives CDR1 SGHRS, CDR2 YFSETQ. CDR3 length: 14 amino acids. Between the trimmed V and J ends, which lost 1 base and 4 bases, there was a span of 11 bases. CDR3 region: CASSLRVSATEAFF. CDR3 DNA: TGCGCCAGCAGCTTGAGGGTGTCGGCCACTGAAGCTTTCTTT. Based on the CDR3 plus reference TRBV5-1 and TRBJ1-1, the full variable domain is KAGVTQTPRYLIKTRGQQVTLSCSPISGHRSVSWYQQTPGQGLQFLFEYFSETQRNKGNFPGRFSGRQFSNSRSEMNVSTLELGDSALYLCASSLRVSATEAFFGQGTRLTVV.

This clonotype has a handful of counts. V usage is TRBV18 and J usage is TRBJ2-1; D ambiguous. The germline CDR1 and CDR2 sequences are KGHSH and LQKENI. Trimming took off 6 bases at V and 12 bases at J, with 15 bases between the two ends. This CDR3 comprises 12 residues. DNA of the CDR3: TGTGCCAGCTCCCCAGTGAGACACGGGCAGTTCTTC. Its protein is CASSPVRHGQFF.

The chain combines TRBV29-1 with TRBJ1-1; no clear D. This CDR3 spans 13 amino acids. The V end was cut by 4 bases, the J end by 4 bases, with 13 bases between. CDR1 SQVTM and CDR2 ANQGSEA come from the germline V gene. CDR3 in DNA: TGCAGCGTTGGGTTAGGAGGGAGCACTGAAGCTTTCTTT. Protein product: CSVGLGGSTEAFF.

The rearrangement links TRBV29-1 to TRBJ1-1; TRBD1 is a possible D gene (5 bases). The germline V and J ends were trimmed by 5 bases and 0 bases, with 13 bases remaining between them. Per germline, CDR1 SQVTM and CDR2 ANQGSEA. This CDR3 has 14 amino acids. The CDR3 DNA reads TGCAGCGTTCGACTCCGGGGGATGAACACTGAAGCTTTCTTT. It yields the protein CSVRLRGMNTEAFF.

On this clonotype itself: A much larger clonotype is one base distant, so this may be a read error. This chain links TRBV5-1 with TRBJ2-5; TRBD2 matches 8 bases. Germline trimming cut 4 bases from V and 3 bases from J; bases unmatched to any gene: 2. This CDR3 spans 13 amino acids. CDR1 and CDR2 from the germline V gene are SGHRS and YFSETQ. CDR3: CASSISGEETQYF. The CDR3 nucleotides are TGCGCCAGCAGCATTAGCGGGGAAGAGACCCAGTACTTC.

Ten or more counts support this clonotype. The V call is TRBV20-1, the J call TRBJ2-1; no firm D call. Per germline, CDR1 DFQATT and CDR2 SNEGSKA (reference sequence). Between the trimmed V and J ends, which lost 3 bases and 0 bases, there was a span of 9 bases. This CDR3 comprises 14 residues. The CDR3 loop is CSASPRYSYNEQFF. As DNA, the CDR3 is TGCAGTGCTAGTCCCAGGTACTCCTACAATGAGCAGTTCTTC.

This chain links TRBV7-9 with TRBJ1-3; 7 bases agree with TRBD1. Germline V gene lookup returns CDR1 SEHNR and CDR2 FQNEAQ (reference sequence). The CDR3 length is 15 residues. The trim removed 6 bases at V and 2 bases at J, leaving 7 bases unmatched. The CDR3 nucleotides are TGTGCCAGCAGTCCGACAGGGTTCGCTGGAAACACCATATATTTT. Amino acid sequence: CASSPTGFAGNTIYF.

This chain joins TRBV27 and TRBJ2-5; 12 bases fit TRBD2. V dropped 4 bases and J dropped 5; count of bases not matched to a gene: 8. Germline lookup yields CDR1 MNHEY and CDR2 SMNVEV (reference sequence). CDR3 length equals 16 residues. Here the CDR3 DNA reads TGTGCCAGCAGTTGGCTAGCGGGAGGGCCGTATGAGACCCAGTACTTC. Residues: CASSWLAGGPYETQYF.

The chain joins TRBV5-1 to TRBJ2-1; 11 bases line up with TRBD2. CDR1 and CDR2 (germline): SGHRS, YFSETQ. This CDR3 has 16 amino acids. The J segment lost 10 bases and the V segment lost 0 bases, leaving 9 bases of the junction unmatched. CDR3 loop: CASSLAPSTSGNEQFF. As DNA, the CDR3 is TGCGCCAGCAGCTTGGCCCCCTCGACTAGCGGGAACGAGCAGTTCTTC. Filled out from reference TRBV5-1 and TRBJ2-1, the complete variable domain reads KAGVTQTPRYLIKTRGQQVTLSCSPISGHRSVSWYQQTPGQGLQFLFEYFSETQRNKGNFPGRFSGRQFSNSRSEMNVSTLELGDSALYLCASSLAPSTSGNEQFFGPGTRLTVL.

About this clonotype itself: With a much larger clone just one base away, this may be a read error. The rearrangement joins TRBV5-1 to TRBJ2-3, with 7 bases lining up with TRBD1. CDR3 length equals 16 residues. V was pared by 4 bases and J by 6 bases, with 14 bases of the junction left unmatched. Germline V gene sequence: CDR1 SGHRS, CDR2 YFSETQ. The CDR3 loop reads CASSVRPRQGSDTQYF. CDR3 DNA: TGCGCCAGCAGCGTTCGGCCGCGACAGGGATCTGATACGCAGTATTTT.

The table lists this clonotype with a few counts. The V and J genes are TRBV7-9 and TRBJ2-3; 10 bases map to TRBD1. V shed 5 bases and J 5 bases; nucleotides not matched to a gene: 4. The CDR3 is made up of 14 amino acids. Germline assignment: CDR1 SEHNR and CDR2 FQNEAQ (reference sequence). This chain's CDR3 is CASSRGQGGDTQYF. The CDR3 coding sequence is TGTGCCAGCAGCCGAGGACAGGGGGGAGATACGCAGTATTTT.

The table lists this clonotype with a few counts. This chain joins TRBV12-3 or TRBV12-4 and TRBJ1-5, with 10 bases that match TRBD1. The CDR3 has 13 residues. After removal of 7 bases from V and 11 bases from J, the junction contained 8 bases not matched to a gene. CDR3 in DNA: TGTGCCAGCAAGGGACAGGGGACCTCGGCCCAGCATTTT. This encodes CASKGQGTSAQHF.

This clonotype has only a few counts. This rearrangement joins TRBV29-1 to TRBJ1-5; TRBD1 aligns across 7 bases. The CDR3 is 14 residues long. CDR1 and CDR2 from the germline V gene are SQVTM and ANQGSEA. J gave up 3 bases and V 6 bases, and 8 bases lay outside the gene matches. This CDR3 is CSVHTGEFNQPQHF. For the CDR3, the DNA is TGCAGCGTGCATACAGGGGAGTTCAATCAGCCCCAGCATTTT.

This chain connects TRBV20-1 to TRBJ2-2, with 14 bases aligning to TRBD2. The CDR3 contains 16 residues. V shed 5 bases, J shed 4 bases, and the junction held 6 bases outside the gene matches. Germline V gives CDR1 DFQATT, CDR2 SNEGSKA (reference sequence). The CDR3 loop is CSAFRTSGGFTGELFF. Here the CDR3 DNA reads TGCAGTGCTTTTAGGACTAGCGGGGGGTTCACCGGGGAGCTGTTTTTT.

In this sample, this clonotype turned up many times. The CDR3 nucleotides are TGTGCCAGCAGGCCAATAGGGGTTACCGGGGAGCTGTTTTTT. This codes for CASRPIGVTGELFF. This chain uses TRBV12-3 or TRBV12-4 with TRBJ2-2, with D perhaps TRBD1 (5 bases). Trimming took 6 bases from V and 5 from J, leaving 13 bases between them. CDR3 length: 14 amino acids.